The 17 T cell receptor beta chains below all came from one sample that was sequenced in a study of cytomegalovirus exposure and HLA in healthy donors. The PCR contained 60 Vbeta and 13 Jbeta primers. Method: immunoSEQ multiplex PCR; TCRdb's copy keeps in-frame clones and lacks some. The data contain roughly 160,000 clones, approximately 80% of them singletons. The sequencing sample was made of PBMCs. All receptors come from a man aged 25 to 40 in good health and CMV-seronegative.

The chain links TRBV10-1 to TRBJ2-7; D is unresolved. V was cut by 4 bases and J by 3 bases, with 16 bases left in between. Germline V gene sequence: CDR1 WNHNN, CDR2 SYGVQD (reference sequence). CDR3 length: 15 residues. CDR3 in amino acids: CASSAASYPDYEQYF. CDR3 nucleotide sequence: TGCGCCAGCAGTGCCGCGTCCTACCCCGACTACGAGCAGTACTTC.

The chain couples TRBV2 to TRBJ2-7, with D tentatively TRBD2 (5 bases). CDR3 length: 13 amino acids. Germline assignment: CDR1 SNHLY and CDR2 FYNNEI. The V gene lost 4 bases and the J gene lost 3 bases, with 10 bases spanning the gap. CDR3 in amino acids: CASSASGVYEQYF. CDR3 nucleotide sequence: TGTGCCAGCAGTGCCTCCGGGGTCTACGAGCAGTACTTC.

The chain recombines TRBV10-1 with TRBJ2-7; D ambiguous. The CDR3 spans 13 residues. In germline, CDR1 is WNHNN, CDR2 SYGVQD (reference sequence). Trimming took 4 bases from V and 3 from J, leaving 10 bases between them. The CDR3 region has the DNA TGCGCCAGCAGTGCAACAAACAACTACGAGCAGTACTTC. It yields the protein CASSATNNYEQYF.

The sample holds a few counts of this clone. The rearrangement links TRBV6-6 to TRBJ2-7; 7 bases line up with TRBD1. With V trimmed by 6 bases and J by 2 bases, 10 bases remained unmatched. CDR1 and CDR2 (germline): MNHNY, SVGAGI (reference sequence). The CDR3 is 15 amino acids. CDR3 sequence: CASRSGGEIPYEQYF. CDR3 in DNA: TGTGCCAGCAGATCAGGGGGAGAGATCCCCTACGAGCAGTACTTC.

The chain uses TRBV18 and TRBJ1-4; D not certain. The CDR3 length is 15 residues. V shed 2 bases and J shed 1 base, with 8 bases lying between them. Germline CDR1 KGHSH, CDR2 LQKENI. CDR3: CASSPFEGTNEKLFF. The CDR3 DNA follows: TGTGCCAGCTCACCATTCGAGGGAACTAATGAAAAACTGTTTTTT.

The chain has TRBV5-1 and TRBJ2-2, with TRBD1 matching over 7 bases. CDR1 and CDR2 from the germline V gene are SGHRS and YFSETQ. Trimming at V came to 8 bases and at J to 5 bases, leaving 9 bases not matched to a gene. CDR3 length: 14 residues. The CDR3 DNA follows: TGCGCCAGTCAAGACAGGGTAGGAACCGGGGAGCTGTTTTTT. This sequence encodes CASQDRVGTGELFF.

A single count supports this clone. The chain joins TRBV28 to TRBJ2-7, with 8 bases identical to TRBD2. Germline V gives CDR1 MDHEN, CDR2 SYDVKM. This CDR3 contains 15 residues. With 1 base clipped from V and 6 bases from J, the junction kept 8 bases outside the gene matches. The CDR3 nucleotides read TGTGCCAGCAGTTTATCTTCGGGAGGGACCGTCGAGCAGTACTTC. Translation gives CASSLSSGGTVEQYF. Using reference TRBV28 and TRBJ2-7 for the parts outside the CDR3, the full variable domain is DVKVTQSSRYLVKRTGEKVFLECVQDMDHENMFWYRQDPGLGLRLIYFSYDVKMKEKGDIPEGYSVSREKKERFSLILESASTNQTSMYLCASSLSSGGTVEQYFGPGTRLTVT.

The genes are TRBV11-1 and TRBJ2-3, with a weak D call TRBD2 (6 bases). The germline V gene encodes CDR1 SGHAT and CDR2 FQDESV (reference sequence). V gave up 5 bases and J gave up 1 base, with 10 bases separating them. This CDR3 contains 14 residues. In DNA, the CDR3 is TGTGCCAGCAGCCCAAGGGAGGGCACAGATACGCAGTATTTT. This gives the protein CASSPREGTDTQYF.

The J gene is TRBJ1-2, the V gene TRBV5-1; 9 nucleotides line up with TRBD1. The CDR3 runs 17 residues. The germline V gene encodes CDR1 SGHRS and CDR2 YFSETQ. V was pared by 0 bases and J by 4 bases, with 10 bases of the junction left unmatched. The CDR3 DNA reads TGCGCCAGCAGCTTGGCCTTAACAGGGGGCCTTGGCTATGGCTACACCTTC. Its translation is CASSLALTGGLGYGYTF.

The chain uses TRBV28 and TRBJ1-2, with TRBD1 identical over 9 bases. V dropped 5 bases and J dropped 3; count of bases not matched to a gene: 19. The CDR3 is made up of 19 amino acids. CDR1 and CDR2 from the germline V gene are MDHEN and SYDVKM. The CDR3: CASSRRALRDRAVYYGYTF. CDR3 coding DNA: TGTGCCAGCAGTCGAAGGGCTCTCCGGGACAGGGCTGTTTACTATGGCTACACCTTC.

The chain employs TRBV4-2 and TRBJ2-7, with D perhaps matching TRBD2 (7 bases). The CDR3 contains 17 residues. V lost 0 bases to trimming and J lost 3 bases, with 18 bases between them. From germline, CDR1 is LGHNA and CDR2 YNFKEQ. The CDR3 region is CASSQDSRGGFFYEQYF. The CDR3 DNA follows: TGTGCCAGCAGCCAAGATAGCAGGGGAGGGTTTTTCTACGAGCAGTACTTC.

The J gene is TRBJ1-1, the V gene TRBV7-8; tentative D call: TRBD1 (5 bases). Germline CDR1 reads SGHVS; CDR2 reads FQNEAQ. Trimming stripped 1 base from V and 9 bases from J, with 9 bases between. The CDR3 totals 12 residues. The CDR3, as DNA: TGTGCCAGCAGCTTAGGGGGCTCCCAAGCTTTCTTT. This sequence encodes CASSLGGSQAFF.

This clone turned up a few times. V and J are TRBV19 and TRBJ2-1; 8 nucleotides align to TRBD2. V trimming: 5 bases; J trimming: 14 bases; junction bases outside the gene matches: 8. Per germline, CDR1 LNHDA and CDR2 SQIVND (reference sequence). This CDR3 region has 12 residues. CDR3 residues: CASSPEGLVKFF. CDR3 coding DNA: TGTGCCAGTAGTCCCGAGGGACTAGTAAAGTTCTTC.

This sequence joins TRBV9 and TRBJ2-1; 7 positions agree with TRBD2. The V and J ends lost 5 bases and 4 bases, in that order; junction bases with no gene match: 9. The germline CDR1 and CDR2 sequences are SGDLS and YYNGEE. The CDR3 sequence is 15 residues long. The CDR3 sequence is CASRGSGDQYNEQFF. For the CDR3, the DNA is TGTGCCAGCAGAGGCAGCGGGGACCAATACAATGAGCAGTTCTTC.

The CDR3 nucleotides read TGTGCCAGCTCACCACCTAGACAGCTGAACACTGAAGCTTTCTTT. It yields the protein CASSPPRQLNTEAFF. The chain recombines TRBV18 with TRBJ1-1; tentatively, D is TRBD1 (5 bases). V was trimmed by 0 bases and J by 0 bases, leaving 8 bases between them. The germline V gene has CDR1 KGHSH and CDR2 LQKENI. The CDR3 runs 15 residues.

V usage is TRBV11-2 and J usage is TRBJ2-7, with 9 bases matching TRBD1. This CDR3 is built from 15 residues. Germline CDR1 is SGHAT and CDR2 is FQNNGV. Losses at the gene ends were 5 bases for V and 2 bases for J; bases not matched to a gene: 7. The CDR3: CASSPGTGWPYEQYF. The CDR3 region has the DNA TGTGCCAGCAGCCCCGGGACAGGGTGGCCCTACGAGCAGTACTTC.

J is TRBJ2-4 and V is TRBV27; D might be TRBD1 (5 bases). The germline CDR1 and CDR2 sequences are MNHEY and SMNVEV (reference sequence). Trimming cost V 8 bases and J 5 bases, with 10 bases left between them. CDR3 length equals 12 residues. The CDR3 here is CASLARENIQYF. CDR3 in DNA: TGTGCCAGCCTCGCCAGGGAAAACATTCAGTACTTC.